The 27 T cell receptor beta chains presented below share a single source sample, sequenced in a study of breast tumors, draining lymph nodes, adjacent tissues listed by TCRdb under 2016. The library was produced with multiplex PCR. The instrument was an Illumina HiSeq 2000. TCRdb's own reprocessing of the public reads used fastp at Q25 and MiXCR and kept productive beta chains. CDR3 protein duplicates are merged, each entry listing the most common genes and DNA. The sample profile shows 150,000 to 200,000 distinct CDR3 sequences; roughly 30% of them were found once. Approximately 4.2% of the sample is held by the ten biggest clonotypes. The axillary draining lymph nodes of breast cancer patients were the source of the lymph node samples. The sequenced material came from axillary lymph node tissue. All receptors derive from a female donor with breast cancer. Some clones in this sample may be carry-over from other donors' samples.

The chain joins TRBV6-2 or TRBV6-3 to TRBJ2-7, with 11 bases matching TRBD2. The CDR3 has 15 residues. Germline V lookup: CDR1 MNHEY, CDR2 SVGEGT. Trimming cost V 4 bases and J 2 bases; bases outside gene matches: 4. In nucleotides, the CDR3 is TGTGCCAGCAGTTTTGGACTAGCGGGTCCCTACGAGCAGTACTTC. It yields the protein CASSFGLAGPYEQYF.

The table lists this clonotype with many counts. This chain links TRBV20-1 with TRBJ2-1; D remains ambiguous. V shed 8 bases and J shed 0 bases, with 14 bases lying between them. There are 14 residues in the CDR3. Germline lookup yields CDR1 DFQATT and CDR2 SNEGSKA (reference sequence). CDR3 sequence reads: CSTKYSRSYNEQFF. Here the CDR3 DNA reads TGCAGTACCAAGTACAGTCGCTCCTACAATGAGCAGTTCTTC.

There are a few counts of this clonotype. The CDR3 is CASTGGRVKNIQYF. The CDR3 nucleotides are TGTGCCAGCACCGGGGGCAGGGTCAAAAACATTCAGTACTTC. J is TRBJ2-4 and V is TRBV12-3 or TRBV12-4; the D gene could be TRBD1 or TRBD2 (6 bases each). V was pared by 7 bases and J by 3 bases, with 13 bases between. This CDR3 has 14 amino acids.

This clonotype was counted at least ten times. The genes are TRBV7-2 and TRBJ2-2; no clear D. The V end was cut by 0 bases, the J end by 5 bases, with 7 bases between. The CDR3 length is 14 residues. Germline V gene sequence: CDR1 SGHTA, CDR2 FQGNSA. CDR3 sequence (DNA): TGTGCCAGCAGCTTAGCTCCAGGAACCGGGGAGCTGTTTTTT. This codes for CASSLAPGTGELFF.

There are many counts of this clonotype. The rearrangement joins TRBV4-1 to TRBJ2-6, with 7 bases lining up with TRBD2. CDR1 and CDR2 from the germline V gene are MGHRA and YSYEKL. The V segment lost 8 bases and the J segment 12 bases; nucleotides outside the gene matches: 28. This CDR3 region has 19 residues. The CDR3 spells CASAGGPGGSLAQGSVLTF. CDR3 DNA: TGCGCCAGCGCCGGTGGACCCGGCGGGAGCCTGGCACAAGGCAGCGTCCTGACTTTC.

The chain recombines TRBV29-1 with TRBJ1-1; 8 bases fit TRBD1. V lost 4 bases to trimming and J lost 3 bases; unmatched junction nucleotides: 7. The CDR3 extends over 14 amino acids. CDR1 and CDR2 (germline): SQVTM, ANQGSEA. Here the CDR3 DNA reads TGCAGCGTTGCTAGACAGGGGTACGACACTGAAGCTTTCTTT. It yields the protein CSVARQGYDTEAFF.

Many counts were recorded for this clonotype. The chain couples TRBV6-6 to TRBJ1-2; TRBD1 is a possible D gene (5 bases). CDR1 and CDR2 from the germline V gene are MNHNY and SVGAGI (reference sequence). This CDR3 is built from 12 residues. The V end lost 7 bases, the J end lost 7 bases, and 13 bases lay between the germline ends. DNA for the CDR3: TGTGCCAGCACCCGGGCCCAGGGTGGCTACACCTTC. Translated, it gives CASTRAQGGYTF.

This clonotype was observed many times. V usage is TRBV7-9 and J usage is TRBJ2-2; D is ambiguous. This CDR3 is built from 15 residues. CDR1 and CDR2 from the germline V gene are SEHNR and FQNEAQ (reference sequence). V was shortened by 3 bases and J by 4 bases, with 12 bases between the two germline ends. The CDR3 DNA sequence: TGTGCCAGCAGCTTCTTCGGGTCTGGCACCGGGGAGCTGTTTTTT. This encodes CASSFFGSGTGELFF.

A word on this clonotype: This could be a read error, since a much larger clone is one nucleotide away. The chain couples TRBV28 to TRBJ1-5, with no clear D. This CDR3 spans 15 amino acids. The germline gives CDR1 MDHEN, CDR2 SYDVKM. The germline V and J ends were trimmed by 5 bases and 5 bases, with 16 bases remaining between them. Written as DNA, the CDR3 is TGTGCCAGCAGTCATACGAAGCAGTTCGATCAGCCCCAGCATTTT. It codes for CASSHTKQFDQPQHF. The whole variable domain, filled in from reference TRBV28 and TRBJ1-5, reads DVKVTQSSRYLVKRTGEKVFLECVQDMDHENMFWYRQDPGLGLRLIYFSYDVKMKEKGDIPEGYSVSREKKERFSLILESASTNQTSMYLCASSHTKQFDQPQHFGDGTRLSIL.

This clonotype was observed many times. The V and J genes are TRBV20-1 and TRBJ2-7; perhaps D is TRBD1 or TRBD2 (5 bases each). V was pared by 2 bases and J by 0 bases, with 11 bases between. The germline V gene has CDR1 DFQATT and CDR2 SNEGSKA (reference sequence). The CDR3 has 14 amino acids. The CDR3 DNA sequence: TGCAGTGCTAGAACGGCAGGGAGCTCCTACGAGCAGTACTTC. It specifies CSARTAGSSYEQYF.

In its sample, this clonotype was seen many times. The rearrangement uses TRBV9 and TRBJ1-2; D not resolved. Trimming removed 0 bases from V and 4 bases from J, with 10 bases in between. The CDR3 extends over 14 amino acids. From germline, CDR1 is SGDLS and CDR2 YYNGEE. Written as DNA, the CDR3 is TGTGCCAGCAGCGTAGACGACACTACCTATGGCTACACCTTC. It is translated as CASSVDDTTYGYTF.

The table lists this clonotype with many counts. V is TRBV29-1 and J is TRBJ1-2, with TRBD1 as a possible D gene (5 bases). With 7 bases removed from V and 2 bases from J, the gap between germline ends came to 17 bases. Germline V gene data show CDR1 as SQVTM and CDR2 as ANQGSEA. This CDR3 spans 14 amino acids. The CDR3 is CSGGGFLSNYGYTF. DNA of the CDR3: TGCAGCGGGGGGGGGTTTTTGTCAAACTATGGCTACACCTTC.

This clonotype was detected many times. The V and J genes are TRBV7-2 and TRBJ2-2; 7 bases match TRBD1. The CDR3 sequence is 15 residues long. Germline loops: CDR1 SGHTA, CDR2 FQGNSA. J gave up 6 bases and V 3 bases, and 7 bases lay outside the gene matches. CDR3 loop: CASSLVRGQSGELFF. Written as DNA, the CDR3 is TGTGCCAGCAGCTTGGTGAGGGGGCAGTCCGGGGAGCTGTTTTTT. Full variable domain (rest looked up from reference TRBV7-2 and TRBJ2-2): GAGVSQSPSNKVTEKGKDVELRCDPISGHTALYWYRQSLGQGLEFLIYFQGNSAPDKSGLPSDRFSAERTGGSVSTLTIQRTQQEDSAVYLCASSLVRGQSGELFFGEGSRLTVL.

Note on this clonotype: A read error is possible here, since a much larger clone lies one base away. The chain couples TRBV7-9 to TRBJ1-2; 9 bases map to TRBD1. The germline gives CDR1 SEHNR, CDR2 FQNEAQ (reference sequence). Trimming cost V 4 bases and J 4 bases; bases outside gene matches: 1. CDR3 length equals 13 residues. CDR3 in DNA: TGTGCCAGCAGCTGGGACAGGGCCTATGGCTACACCTTC. The encoded protein is CASSWDRAYGYTF. The full variable domain, completed using reference TRBV7-9 and TRBJ1-2, is DTGVSQNPRHKITKRGQNVTFRCDPISEHNRLYWYRQTLGQGPEFLTYFQNEAQLEKSRLLSDRFSAERPKGSFSTLEIQRTEQGDSAMYLCASSWDRAYGYTFGSGTRLTVV.

This clonotype was seen at least ten times. This chain uses TRBV29-1 with TRBJ1-2; the match to TRBD1 covers 7 bases. The CDR3 is 13 amino acids. With V trimmed by 7 bases and J by 3 bases, 8 bases remained unmatched. Germline assignment: CDR1 SQVTM and CDR2 ANQGSEA. As DNA, the CDR3 is TGCAGCGCCAATGCCGGGACAGACTATGGCTACACCTTC. It yields the protein CSANAGTDYGYTF.

This clonotype came up many times. V gene TRBV19 combines with J gene TRBJ2-1; tentatively, D is TRBD1 (6 bases). Per the germline V gene, CDR1 is LNHDA and CDR2 is SQIVND (reference sequence). CDR3 size: 17 residues. V lost 0 bases to trimming and J lost 7 bases, with 19 bases between them. CDR3: CASSIDVEGGESNEQFF. The CDR3 bases are TGTGCCAGTAGTATAGATGTGGAAGGGGGTGAAAGTAATGAGCAGTTCTTC.

This clonotype was counted only a few times. This chain links TRBV5-4 with TRBJ2-1; the D gene is possibly TRBD2 (6 bases). The CDR3 length is 14 residues. V was clipped by 6 bases and J by 0 bases, with 10 bases between them. The germline CDR1 and CDR2 sequences are SGHNT and YYREEE (reference sequence). The CDR3 reads CASTAGGSYNEQFF. CDR3 coding DNA: TGTGCCAGCACCGCCGGGGGCTCCTACAATGAGCAGTTCTTC.

This clonotype was found many times. The V call is TRBV19, the J call TRBJ2-1; 8 positions agree with TRBD2. V dropped 9 bases and J dropped 0; count of bases not matched to a gene: 7. The CDR3 sequence is 15 residues long. CDR1 is LNHDA, CDR2 SQIVND, per germline (reference sequence). CDR3 DNA sequence: TGTGCCAGCCGCAGAAGCGGGAGCTCCTACAATGAGCAGTTCTTC. Its protein is CASRRSGSSYNEQFF.

In this sample, this clonotype turned up many times. The chain joins TRBV20-1 to TRBJ2-1; D remains unclear. CDR1 is DFQATT, CDR2 SNEGSKA, per germline (reference sequence). The CDR3 runs to 13 residues. The germline V and J ends were trimmed by 4 bases and 5 bases, with 12 bases remaining between them. DNA of the CDR3: TGCAGTGCTAAATCGGTCAGCAACAATGAGCAGTTCTTC. Translation gives CSAKSVSNNEQFF.

As for this clonotype: A junction boundary mismatches the germline segment, possibly from a read error. The chain couples TRBV20-1 to TRBJ2-3; 9 positions agree with TRBD2. Germline CDR1 DFQATT, CDR2 SNEGSKA (reference sequence). The CDR3 covers 14 residues. The CDR3 sequence is CSAFLAGSTDTLYF. The CDR3 bases are TGCAGTGCTTTTCTAGCGGGGAGCACAGATACGCTGTATTTT.

This clonotype was detected many times. The rearrangement uses TRBV5-8 and TRBJ2-1; 14 bases align to TRBD2. V shed 4 bases and J 7 bases; nucleotides not matched to a gene: 19. Germline V gives CDR1 SGHTS, CDR2 YDEGEE. This CDR3 is built from 20 residues. The CDR3 reads CASSPLTNRRLAGGPNEQFF. CDR3 DNA sequence: TGTGCCAGCAGCCCTCTTACCAATCGAAGACTAGCGGGGGGGCCTAATGAGCAGTTCTTC.

At least ten counts were recorded for this clonotype. The rearrangement uses TRBV29-1 and TRBJ2-1; 7 nucleotides line up with TRBD2. V dropped 1 base and J dropped 0; count of bases not matched to a gene: 18. CDR1 is SQVTM and CDR2 is ANQGSEA in the germline V gene. CDR3 length equals 20 residues. CDR3 residues: CSVEGGWKASGKSSYNEQFF. In DNA form, the CDR3 reads TGCAGCGTTGAAGGAGGGTGGAAAGCTAGCGGAAAGTCCTCCTACAATGAGCAGTTCTTC.

Only a few counts were recorded for this clonotype. The genes are TRBV6-5 and TRBJ2-1; D gene unclear. The CDR3 consists of 14 residues. Trimming removed 5 bases from V and 0 bases from J, with 8 bases in between. Germline V lookup: CDR1 MNHEY, CDR2 SVGAGI. The CDR3 loop reads CASSPSASYNEQFF. The CDR3 DNA follows: TGTGCCAGCAGTCCTTCGGCCTCCTACAATGAGCAGTTCTTC.

This clonotype was seen many times. The CDR3 loop reads CASSQTIRGAWANVLTF. The CDR3 DNA follows: TGTGCCAGCAGCCAAACCATCAGGGGAGCCTGGGCCAACGTCCTGACTTTC. The V and J genes are TRBV7-9 and TRBJ2-6, with D possibly matching TRBD1 (6 bases). The CDR3 runs to 17 residues. Trimming removed 5 bases at V and 5 bases at J, with 19 bases between. The germline CDR1 and CDR2 sequences are SEHNR and FQNEAQ (reference sequence).

This clonotype was seen ten or more times. V gene TRBV20-1 combines with J gene TRBJ2-7, with D unclear. The CDR3 has 16 amino acids. The germline V gene has CDR1 DFQATT and CDR2 SNEGSKA (reference sequence). Trimming pared 6 bases from V and 1 base from J, leaving 22 bases between. CDR3 DNA: TGCAGTGCCCCCGAGAGAGGTCGAGGTTCATCCTACGAGCAGTACTTC. Translation: CSAPERGRGSSYEQYF.

The chain recombines TRBV9 with TRBJ2-4, with D uncertain. The germline V gene encodes CDR1 SGDLS and CDR2 YYNGEE. CDR3 length: 13 amino acids. V was shortened by 5 bases and J by 6 bases, with 12 bases between the two germline ends. This CDR3 is CASSGPDSNIQYF. As DNA, the CDR3 is TGTGCCAGCAGTGGGCCCGACTCAAACATTCAGTACTTC.

V and J are TRBV14 and TRBJ2-1; D call uncertain. Germline CDR1 is SGHDN and CDR2 is FVKESK. This CDR3 has 13 amino acids. This CDR3 reads CAKFVGPRNEQFF. The CDR3 nucleotides read TGTGCTAAGTTCGTAGGACCCCGGAACGAGCAGTTCTTC.